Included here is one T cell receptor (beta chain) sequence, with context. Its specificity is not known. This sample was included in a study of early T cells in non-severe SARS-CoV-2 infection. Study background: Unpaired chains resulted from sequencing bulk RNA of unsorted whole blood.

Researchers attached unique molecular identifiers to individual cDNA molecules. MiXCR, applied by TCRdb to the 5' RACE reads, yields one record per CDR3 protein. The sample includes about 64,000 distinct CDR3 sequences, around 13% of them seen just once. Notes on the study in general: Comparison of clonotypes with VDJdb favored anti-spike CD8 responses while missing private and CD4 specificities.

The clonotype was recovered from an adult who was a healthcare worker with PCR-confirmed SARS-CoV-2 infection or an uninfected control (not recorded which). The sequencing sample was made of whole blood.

In DNA form, the CDR3 reads TGCGCCAGCAGTTCGGACTTAACAGATACGCAGTATTTT. Translated, it gives CASSSDLTDTQYF. The gene calls are TRBV10-1 and TRBJ2-3; a possible D gene is TRBD2 (5 bases). Trimming left V 5 bases short and J 3 bases short, with 9 bases between. This CDR3 region has 13 residues. CDR1 is WNHNN and CDR2 is SYGVQD in the germline V gene (reference sequence).